The 21 T cell receptor beta chains in this list originate from one sample, sequenced in a study of CD8 T cells in Susac syndrome. Reverse transcription of about 0.5 to 1 ug RNA used random hexamers. TCRdb reprocessed the immunoSEQ multiplex PCR reads via MiXCR and lists one record per CDR3 protein. This sample carries 200,000 to 250,000 distinct CDR3 sequences, about 96% of them seen once, and the ten largest clones take 0.095%. The sample consisted of CD4+ T cells from PBMCs. The receptors here all came from a human donor with multiple sclerosis.

The chain carries TRBV9 and TRBJ1-1; D remains ambiguous. CDR1 is SGDLS, CDR2 YYNGEE, per germline. The CDR3 has 13 residues. V lost 0 bases to trimming and J lost 1 base, with 4 bases between them. The CDR3 loop is CASSVATNTEAFF. CDR3 bases: TGTGCCAGCAGCGTAGCCACGAACACTGAAGCTTTCTTT.

J is TRBJ1-5 and V is TRBV23-1; D not resolved. TRBV23-1 is placed among ORFs of uncertain function. This CDR3 comprises 17 residues. Trimming left V 2 bases short and J 8 bases short, with 22 bases between. The CDR3 DNA reads as TGCGCCAGCAGTCAAACCGTCTTTCCTGGGCATAAAAAGCCCCAGCATTTT. Amino acid sequence: CASSQTVFPGHKKPQHF.

The J gene is TRBJ1-1, the V gene TRBV19, with D hard to call. CDR1 and CDR2 from the germline V gene are LNHDA and SQIVND (reference sequence). Trimming stripped 5 bases from V and 2 bases from J, with 12 bases between. The CDR3 runs to 14 residues. The CDR3 loop reads CASSVGIANTEAFF. CDR3 nucleotide sequence: TGTGCCAGTAGTGTGGGGATTGCAAACACTGAAGCTTTCTTT.

The chain recombines TRBV27 with TRBJ1-1; D is uncertain. Germline-derived CDR1 and CDR2 are MNHEY and SMNVEV (reference sequence). The CDR3 length is 13 residues. V was trimmed by 6 bases and J by 1 base, leaving 9 bases between them. DNA for the CDR3: TGTGCCAGCAGAGTCCTCCGGAACACTGAAGCTTTCTTT. Amino acid sequence: CASRVLRNTEAFF.

The V gene is TRBV29-1, the J gene TRBJ2-7; tentative D call: TRBD2 (5 bases). The CDR3 totals 13 residues. With 7 bases removed from V and 2 bases from J, the gap between germline ends came to 15 bases. CDR1 and CDR2 (germline): SQVTM, ANQGSEA. The CDR3 region is CSGTTSFPYEQYF. The CDR3 region has the DNA TGCAGCGGGACCACTAGTTTCCCCTACGAGCAGTACTTC.

This chain links TRBV3-1 with TRBJ2-7; D possibly corresponds to TRBD1 (6 bases). From germline, CDR1 is LGHDT and CDR2 YNNKEL (reference sequence). The CDR3 contains 12 residues. V dropped 2 bases and J dropped 12 bases, with 14 bases sitting between them. CDR3 sequence (DNA): TGTGCCAGCAGCCAAACAGGACAGTCTCCGTACTTC. Its translation: CASSQTGQSPYF.

The chain carries TRBV5-1 and TRBJ2-7; the D call may be TRBD1 or TRBD2 (6 bases each). The CDR3 is 15 amino acids. V gave up 3 bases and J gave up 0 bases, with 13 bases separating them. Germline V gives CDR1 SGHRS, CDR2 YFSETQ. For the CDR3, the DNA is TGCGCCAGCAGCTGGGGGGCGGAGAGCTCCTACGAGCAGTACTTC. Its translation: CASSWGAESSYEQYF.

The rearrangement uses TRBV7-2 and TRBJ2-3; possible D gene TRBD1, 5 bases. Germline-derived CDR1 and CDR2 are SGHTA and FQGNSA. The CDR3 spans 15 residues. Trimming removed 1 base at V and 4 bases at J, with 12 bases between. This chain's CDR3 is CASSLEGPMADTQYF. In DNA form, the CDR3 reads TGTGCCAGCAGCTTAGAGGGGCCCATGGCAGATACGCAGTATTTT.

This rearrangement joins TRBV12-3 or TRBV12-4 to TRBJ1-6, with D unresolved. The CDR3 runs to 13 residues. Trimming cost V 7 bases and J 5 bases, with 9 bases left between them. The DNA of the CDR3 is TGTGCCAGCACGGTGAGGGATAATTCACCCCTCCACTTT. It specifies CASTVRDNSPLHF.

The rearrangement joins TRBV25-1 to TRBJ1-6; no firm D call. The CDR3 is 12 residues long. Per the germline V gene, CDR1 is MGHDK and CDR2 is SYGVNS. Trimming pared 11 bases from V and 9 bases from J, leaving 14 bases between. The CDR3 DNA is TGTGCCTCCAACATGGGGAGTTCACCCCTCCACTTT. It codes for CASNMGSSPLHF.

The chain couples TRBV3-1 to TRBJ2-2, with no clear D. The CDR3 is 13 amino acids. V lost 6 bases and J 6 bases, leaving 11 bases between the germline ends. Germline CDR1 is LGHDT and CDR2 is YNNKEL (reference sequence). Here the CDR3 reads CASRQTSPGELFF. The CDR3 DNA is TGTGCCAGCAGGCAGACAAGCCCCGGGGAGCTGTTTTTT.

The chain recombines TRBV29-1 with TRBJ2-3; 10 nucleotides align to TRBD2. Germline assignment: CDR1 SQVTM and CDR2 ANQGSEA. The CDR3 length is 16 residues. With V trimmed by 6 bases and J by 1 base, 10 bases remained unmatched. The DNA for the CDR3 is TGCAGCGTCCTCCGACTAGCGGGTTCTGGCACAGATACGCAGTATTTT. Translated, it gives CSVLRLAGSGTDTQYF.

CDR3 sequence: CAWSVGGAQETQYF. The CDR3 coding sequence is TGTGCCTGGAGTGTGGGAGGGGCCCAAGAGACCCAGTACTTC. This rearrangement joins TRBV30 to TRBJ2-5; TRBD2 agrees at 7 bases. The CDR3 has 14 amino acids. Germline lookup yields CDR1 GTSNPN and CDR2 SVGIG (reference sequence). The trim removed 0 bases at V and 1 base at J, leaving 2 bases unmatched.

The CDR3: CASSHRNEQFF. DNA of the CDR3: TGTGCCAGCAGCCATCGCAATGAGCAGTTCTTC. The V gene is TRBV5-6, the J gene TRBJ2-1; D unclear. Germline V gene data show CDR1 as SGHDT and CDR2 as YYEEEE. The CDR3 sequence is 11 residues long. V was cut by 4 bases and J by 6 bases, with 5 bases left in between.

The V and J genes are TRBV19 and TRBJ1-2; 8 nucleotides line up with TRBD1. The CDR3 is 15 amino acids. The V gene end was trimmed by 7 bases and the J gene end by 7 bases; junction bases not matched to a gene: 14. Germline V gene lookup returns CDR1 LNHDA and CDR2 SQIVND (reference sequence). Here the CDR3 DNA reads TGTGCCAGTATTCCTGGTCGGGGACAGGAAGGTGGCTACACCTTC. It specifies CASIPGRGQEGGYTF.

The V call is TRBV20-1, the J call TRBJ1-1; D gene ambiguous. This CDR3 has 13 amino acids. V was shortened by 1 base and J by 4 bases, with 10 bases between the two germline ends. CDR1 and CDR2 (germline): DFQATT, SNEGSKA (reference sequence). The CDR3 loop is CSARAPSRTEAFF. In DNA form, the CDR3 reads TGCAGTGCTAGAGCCCCCAGCCGCACTGAAGCTTTCTTT.

The chain combines TRBV30 with TRBJ2-2, with 7 positions matching TRBD1. The CDR3 is 14 amino acids. The J segment lost 0 bases and the V segment lost 3 bases, leaving 1 base of the junction unmatched. Germline V gene lookup returns CDR1 GTSNPN and CDR2 SVGIG (reference sequence). CDR3 region: CAWRRGPNTGELFF. The CDR3 region has the DNA TGTGCCTGGAGGAGGGGGCCGAACACCGGGGAGCTGTTTTTT.

The V gene is TRBV20-1, the J gene TRBJ2-3, with TRBD2 matching 12 bases. Germline V CDR1 and CDR2: DFQATT, SNEGSKA (reference sequence). The V and J ends lost 5 bases and 2 bases, in that order; junction bases with no gene match: 2. The CDR3 is made up of 14 amino acids. The CDR3 is CSAGTSGSTDTQYF. CDR3 coding DNA: TGCAGTGCTGGGACTAGCGGGTCCACAGATACGCAGTATTTT.

The V gene is TRBV27, the J gene TRBJ2-4, with TRBD2 matching over 9 bases. The J segment lost 7 bases and the V segment lost 4 bases, leaving 5 bases of the junction unmatched. From germline, CDR1 is MNHEY and CDR2 SMNVEV (reference sequence). This CDR3 comprises 14 residues. The CDR3 reads CASSYSGRGNIQYF. The CDR3 DNA reads TGTGCCAGCAGTTATAGCGGGAGAGGTAACATTCAGTACTTC.

The chain couples TRBV13 to TRBJ1-1; TRBD1 is a possible D gene (5 bases). The V gene lost 5 bases and the J gene lost 1 base, with 14 bases spanning the gap. This CDR3 contains 15 residues. Germline values: CDR1 PRHDT, CDR2 FYEKMQ (reference sequence). The DNA of the CDR3 is TGTGCCAGCAGCACATCAGTCGACAGGAACACTGAAGCTTTCTTT. Encoded protein: CASSTSVDRNTEAFF.

The chain couples TRBV23-1 to TRBJ1-1; weak D call: TRBD1 (6 bases). TRBV23-1 is an ORF; its function is uncertain. V was shortened by 10 bases and J by 7 bases, with 19 bases between the two germline ends. The CDR3 extends over 13 amino acids. CDR3 nucleotide sequence: TGCGCCAAACGGACCCCGGACAGAATTGAAGCTTTCTTT. Translating it yields CAKRTPDRIEAFF.